A single sample gave rise to the 23 T cell receptor beta chains below, sequenced in a study of T cell responses to AZD1222 COVID-19 vaccine. This table comes from immunoSEQ multiplex PCR, and its TCRdb copy is limited to in-frame clones, with some not included. Found here are some 120,000 clones, roughly nine tenths of them singletons; the top ten hold 3%. This specimen consisted of peripheral blood, obtained 28 days after the second AZD1222 dose. These receptors were obtained from an adult who received the AZD1222 COVID-19 vaccine.

The chain employs TRBV4-2 and TRBJ1-5; 9 positions match TRBD1. This CDR3 comprises 16 residues. V was pared by 0 bases and J by 5 bases, with 5 bases of the junction left unmatched. Germline V lookup: CDR1 LGHNA, CDR2 YNFKEQ. CDR3 region: CASSQDSGTGHQPQHF. The CDR3 coding sequence is TGTGCCAGCAGCCAAGATTCCGGGACAGGGCATCAGCCCCAGCATTTT.

The CDR3 DNA follows: TGTGCCAGCAGCGGATCGGGACAGTTCTATGGCTACACCTTC. This codes for CASSGSGQFYGYTF. This chain uses TRBV5-8 with TRBJ1-2; 7 bases fit TRBD1. The CDR3 extends over 14 amino acids. V dropped 4 bases and J dropped 4; count of bases not matched to a gene: 7. CDR1 is SGHTS and CDR2 is YDEGEE in the germline V gene.

CDR3 amino acids: CASSLTYNSPLHF. The CDR3 DNA sequence: TGTGCCAGCAGCCTGACCTATAATTCACCCCTCCACTTT. The chain recombines TRBV14 with TRBJ1-6; no firm D call. The V end was cut by 4 bases, the J end by 2 bases, with 3 bases between. Germline V CDR1 and CDR2: SGHDN, FVKESK. The CDR3 covers 13 residues. Complete variable domain (other parts from reference TRBV14 and TRBJ1-6): EAGVTQFPSHSVIEKGQTVTLRCDPISGHDNLYWYRRVMGKEIKFLLHFVKESKQDESGMPNNRFLAERTGGTYSTLKVQPAELEDSGVYFCASSLTYNSPLHFGNGTRLTVT.

In the case of this clone: Other DNA sequences in the sample encode the same CDR3. The chain combines TRBV9 with TRBJ2-7; 8 nucleotides line up with TRBD2. V lost 2 bases, J lost 0 bases, and 4 bases stayed unmatched. Germline loops: CDR1 SGDLS, CDR2 YYNGEE. This CDR3 contains 15 residues. For the CDR3, the DNA is TGTGCCAGCAGCGTCGAAGCGGGGGACTCCTACGAGCAGTACTTC. It encodes CASSVEAGDSYEQYF.

The rearrangement joins TRBV2 to TRBJ2-7; D unresolved. The CDR3 covers 14 residues. V lost 5 bases, J lost 0 bases, and 11 bases lay in between. Germline CDR1 and CDR2: SNHLY and FYNNEI. The CDR3 DNA follows: TGTGCCAGCAGTTCAATACGGGCCTCCTACGAGCAGTACTTC. Amino acids: CASSSIRASYEQYF.

The chain combines TRBV5-4 with TRBJ1-3; no reliable D call. This CDR3 is built from 15 residues. V was pared by 0 bases and J by 0 bases, with 7 bases between. Looked up from germline, CDR1 is SGHNT and CDR2 is YYREEE (reference sequence). CDR3 DNA: TGTGCCAGCAGCTTGGGTAGAAGCTCTGGAAACACCATATATTTT. This gives the protein CASSLGRSSGNTIYF.

This chain connects TRBV9 to TRBJ1-2; D possibly corresponds to TRBD1 (5 bases). The V gene lost 3 bases and the J gene lost 5 bases, with 29 bases spanning the gap. The CDR3 extends over 19 amino acids. Germline-derived CDR1 and CDR2 are SGDLS and YYNGEE. The CDR3 DNA sequence: TGTGCCAGCAGCGCAGGGCAAGGACGGCTCGGGAGGGCCATATATGGCTACACCTTC. It specifies CASSAGQGRLGRAIYGYTF.

The gene calls are TRBV30 and TRBJ2-3; perhaps TRBD2 as D (6 bases). This CDR3 is built from 15 residues. With 0 bases removed from V and 6 bases from J, the gap between germline ends came to 16 bases. From germline, CDR1 is GTSNPN and CDR2 SVGIG (reference sequence). The CDR3 here is CAWSVLASQPDTQYF. The CDR3 bases are TGTGCCTGGAGTGTACTAGCCAGCCAGCCGGATACGCAGTATTTT.

This clone came up once. The rearrangement joins TRBV7-9 to TRBJ1-5; D is uncertain. Germline CDR1 and CDR2: SEHNR and FQNEAQ (reference sequence). Deletions cut 2 bases from V and 6 bases from J, with 8 bases between. The CDR3 contains 13 residues. The CDR3 spells CASSLFIGQPQHF. The CDR3 DNA follows: TGTGCCAGCAGCTTATTTATCGGTCAGCCCCAGCATTTT.

The chain employs TRBV11-2 and TRBJ2-3, with D tentatively TRBD1 (5 bases). The CDR3 is 13 residues long. V was shortened by 3 bases and J by 4 bases, with 8 bases between the two germline ends. The germline V gene encodes CDR1 SGHAT and CDR2 FQNNGV. CDR3 DNA: TGTGCCAGCAGCTTCCAGGGCCCAGATACGCAGTATTTT. It translates to CASSFQGPDTQYF.

V gene TRBV6-2 or TRBV6-3 combines with J gene TRBJ1-5, with D possibly matching TRBD1 (6 bases). Germline V gene lookup returns CDR1 MNHEY and CDR2 SVGEGT. V lost 2 bases and J lost 6, with 14 bases in between. CDR3 size: 15 residues. The DNA of the CDR3 is TGTGCCAGCAGTTACACTCCGGGGGCCGGTCAGCCCCAGCATTTT. Amino acids: CASSYTPGAGQPQHF.

The rearrangement joins TRBV2 to TRBJ1-1; TRBD1 matches 8 bases. Germline V CDR1 and CDR2: SNHLY, FYNNEI. CDR3 size: 14 residues. The trim removed 8 bases at V and 4 bases at J, leaving 9 bases unmatched. DNA of the CDR3: TGTGCCAGCTCGGGGACAGGCGTTTTCACTGAAGCTTTCTTT. This encodes CASSGTGVFTEAFF.

V is TRBV19 and J is TRBJ1-4; D remains unclear. This CDR3 region has 13 residues. CDR1 is LNHDA and CDR2 is SQIVND in the germline V gene (reference sequence). The germline V and J ends were trimmed by 10 bases and 7 bases, with 16 bases remaining between them. The CDR3 nucleotides are TGTGCCACCTCACGGAACGAGGGTGAAAAACTGTTTTTT. It translates to CATSRNEGEKLFF.

This chain connects TRBV5-6 to TRBJ1-1; D possibly corresponds to TRBD1 (5 bases). V was trimmed by 5 bases and J by 0 bases, leaving 14 bases between them. Per the germline V gene, CDR1 is SGHDT and CDR2 is YYEEEE. The CDR3 contains 15 residues. For the CDR3, the DNA is TGTGCCAGCAGGGAGACCGGGGGTATGAACACTGAAGCTTTCTTT. Translated: CASRETGGMNTEAFF.

The rearrangement joins TRBV16 to TRBJ2-3, with 8 bases aligning to TRBD1. J was trimmed by 0 bases and V by 1 base; bases with no gene match: 6. The CDR3 loop spans 17 amino acids. Germline lookup yields CDR1 KGHSY and CDR2 FQNENV. CDR3 sequence reads: CASSQFGTGPSTDTQYF. CDR3 sequence (DNA): TGTGCCAGCAGCCAATTTGGGACAGGCCCTAGCACAGATACGCAGTATTTT.

V is TRBV11-3 and J is TRBJ2-1; 10 bases map to TRBD2. Germline-derived CDR1 and CDR2 are SGHNT and YENEEA. J gave up 7 bases and V 6 bases, and 9 bases lay outside the gene matches. The CDR3 has 15 amino acids. The CDR3 DNA follows: TGTGCCAGCAGATCCAGCGGGGGGGCTGGAAATGAGCAGTTCTTC. The encoded protein is CASRSSGGAGNEQFF.

This clone appeared many times. The chain links TRBV5-4 to TRBJ2-7; D is uncertain. Trimming removed 3 bases at V and 2 bases at J, with 12 bases between. CDR1 SGHNT and CDR2 YYREEE come from the germline V gene (reference sequence). This CDR3 spans 14 amino acids. The DNA for the CDR3 is TGTGCCAGCAGCTCGAAGGACGCGGCCTACGAGCAGTACTTC. Its translation is CASSSKDAAYEQYF.

The chain uses TRBV19 and TRBJ1-3, with D unresolved. This CDR3 comprises 18 residues. The germline V gene encodes CDR1 LNHDA and CDR2 SQIVND (reference sequence). Trimming left V 6 bases short and J 4 bases short, with 25 bases between. The CDR3 is CASRPLRAQSHSGNTIYF. The DNA of the CDR3 is TGTGCCAGTAGACCTCTACGAGCCCAATCCCACTCCGGAAACACCATATATTTT.

The V gene is TRBV2, the J gene TRBJ1-2; the D is unclear. This CDR3 comprises 12 residues. The germline V gene has CDR1 SNHLY and CDR2 FYNNEI. V lost 7 bases and J lost 4, with 10 bases in between. The CDR3 nucleotides are TGTGCCAGCAACCAGGATAGCTATGGCTACACCTTC. Its translation: CASNQDSYGYTF. Based on the CDR3 plus reference TRBV2 and TRBJ1-2, the full variable domain is EPEVTQTPSHQVTQMGQEVILRCVPISNHLYFYWYRQILGQKVEFLVSFYNNEISEKSEIFDDQFSVERPDGSNFTLKIRSTKLEDSAMYFCASNQDSYGYTFGSGTRLTVV.

The chain joins TRBV4-3 to TRBJ1-2; D unresolved. Per germline, CDR1 LGHNA and CDR2 YSLEER. This CDR3 has 14 amino acids. The V and J ends lost 1 base and 3 bases respectively, with 9 bases between them. In DNA, the CDR3 is TGCGCCAGCAGCCAAGTAGGGATGGACTATGGCTACACCTTC. It yields the protein CASSQVGMDYGYTF.

In its sample, this clone was seen a few times. The chain is built from TRBV5-1 and TRBJ2-7; 14 bases are a match to TRBD2. Germline V gene lookup returns CDR1 SGHRS and CDR2 YFSETQ. Trimming took 0 bases from V and 5 from J; bases not matched to a gene: 13. CDR3 size: 19 residues. CDR3 region: CASSLGRTSGGPSENEQYF. The CDR3 bases are TGCGCCAGCAGCTTGGGCCGGACTAGCGGGGGGCCCTCGGAAAACGAGCAGTACTTC.

V gene TRBV5-1 combines with J gene TRBJ2-4, with 9 nucleotides matching TRBD2. V was clipped by 3 bases and J by 3 bases; unmatched bases: 1. The CDR3 contains 14 residues. Germline CDR1 reads SGHRS; CDR2 reads YFSETQ. CDR3 bases: TGCGCCAGCAGCTCAGCGGGGGGCAAAAACATTCAGTACTTC. Translated: CASSSAGGKNIQYF.

This clone showed up just once. The sample has other DNA sequences that encode this CDR3 too. The chain has TRBV5-1 and TRBJ1-1; D uncertain. V lost 0 bases and J lost 2, with 5 bases in between. The CDR3 totals 13 residues. Germline loops: CDR1 SGHRS, CDR2 YFSETQ. CDR3 bases: TGCGCCAGCAGCTTGGGGGGAAACACTGAAGCTTTCTTT. This sequence encodes CASSLGGNTEAFF.